The 11 T cell receptor beta chains below were found in one sample sequenced in a study of regulatory T cells in long-lasting Graves disease. Arm-PCR of CDR3 regions and iRepertoire HTBI primers were used to build TCR beta libraries. From the multiplex PCR reads, TCRdb called clonotypes with MiXCR, one entry per CDR3 protein. This sample has some 350,000 distinct CDR3 sequences; roughly 17% occur once, and the top ten carry 20%. Specified time point: newly diagnosed GD, antithyroid drugs for less than 3 months. TCR sequences were obtained from RNA taken from PBMCs. These data were also filed under a second study, of T cells in Graves' hyperthyroidism and ophthalmopathy.

Source: peripheral blood mononuclear cells (PBMCs), taken at new diagnosis, from a patient treated with antithyroid drugs. These receptors all stem from a young woman with Graves disease.

This clonotype was counted ten times or more. The chain combines TRBV2 with TRBJ2-5; a possible D gene is TRBD1 (6 bases). CDR1 is SNHLY, CDR2 FYNNEI, per germline. The CDR3 covers 17 residues. V was shortened by 5 bases and J by 3 bases, with 22 bases between the two germline ends. CDR3 sequence reads: CASSKFRTAKGEETQYF. As DNA, the CDR3 is TGTGCCAGCAGTAAGTTCCGGACAGCTAAGGGCGAAGAGACCCAGTACTTC.

This clonotype has a handful of counts. The chain joins TRBV5-1 to TRBJ1-2, with D possibly matching TRBD1 (5 bases). The germline V and J ends were trimmed by 0 bases and 3 bases, with 12 bases remaining between them. The CDR3 is 15 amino acids. Germline-derived CDR1 and CDR2 are SGHRS and YFSETQ. The CDR3 reads CASSLAGQGHYGYTF. In nucleotides, the CDR3 is TGCGCCAGCAGCTTGGCAGGTCAGGGACACTATGGCTACACCTTC.

This clonotype was detected ten times or more. This chain joins TRBV5-5 and TRBJ1-6; D unclear. The V gene lost 0 bases and the J gene lost 15 bases, with 10 bases spanning the gap. The CDR3 has 12 amino acids. Germline CDR1 SGHKS, CDR2 YYEKEE (reference sequence). DNA for the CDR3: TGTGCCAGCAGCTTGGACTGGGCCGGCCTCCACTTT. Amino acid sequence: CASSLDWAGLHF.

This clonotype was seen a handful of times. The J gene is TRBJ2-2, the V gene TRBV6-1; D remains unclear. Germline V CDR1 and CDR2: MNHNS, SASEGT. Trimming left V 1 base short and J 4 bases short, with 7 bases between. The CDR3 covers 14 residues. The CDR3 is CASSEGPSTGELFF. The CDR3 nucleotides are TGTGCCAGCAGTGAAGGGCCGAGCACCGGGGAGCTGTTTTTT.

This clonotype appeared many times. V gene TRBV12-3 or TRBV12-4 combines with J gene TRBJ2-3; 7 nucleotides align to TRBD2. The CDR3 runs 15 residues. With 6 bases clipped from V and 1 base from J, the junction kept 7 bases outside the gene matches. The CDR3 nucleotides are TGTGCCAGCAGCCCCTTGGCGGGGGGCACAGATACGCAGTATTTT. It yields the protein CASSPLAGGTDTQYF.

This clonotype was observed a handful of times. J is TRBJ2-3 and V is TRBV9; D call uncertain. Germline V gives CDR1 SGDLS, CDR2 YYNGEE. Trimming cost V 3 bases and J 1 base, with 6 bases left between them. This CDR3 has 13 amino acids. CDR3 DNA sequence: TGTGCCAGCAGCGCGACTGGCACAGATACGCAGTATTTT. Protein: CASSATGTDTQYF.

This clonotype was picked up many times. This rearrangement joins TRBV6-1 to TRBJ2-7; D uncertain. This CDR3 spans 13 amino acids. V was cut by 7 bases and J by 2 bases, with 12 bases left in between. The germline CDR1 and CDR2 sequences are MNHNS and SASEGT. In DNA, the CDR3 is TGTGCCAGCACTTCCGTCTGGCCCTACGAGCAGTACTTC. Its translation is CASTSVWPYEQYF.

This clonotype occurred many times. The chain has TRBV6-1 and TRBJ1-1; 8 bases fit TRBD1. Germline CDR1 reads MNHNS; CDR2 reads SASEGT. Unmatched junction bases numbered 10, after V lost 8 bases and J lost 2 bases. The CDR3 covers 15 residues. This CDR3 reads CASGDRFRLNTEAFF. The DNA for the CDR3 is TGTGCCAGCGGGGACAGGTTCAGGCTAAACACTGAAGCTTTCTTT.

This clonotype was detected only a few times. The V gene is TRBV19, the J gene TRBJ2-3, with 10 bases that match TRBD1. The CDR3 extends over 17 amino acids. Losses at the gene ends were 0 bases for V and 8 bases for J; bases not matched to a gene: 11. In germline, CDR1 is LNHDA, CDR2 SQIVND (reference sequence). The CDR3 nucleotides are TGTGCCAGTAGTATAGATCCAGGACAGGGGGGCAGACTTACGCAGTATTTT. Translated, it gives CASSIDPGQGGRLTQYF. Full variable domain (outside the CDR3, taken from reference TRBV19 and TRBJ2-3): DGGITQSPKYLFRKEGQNVTLSCEQNLNHDAMYWYRQDPGQGLRLIYYSQIVNDFQKGDIAEGYSVSREKKESFPLTVTSAQKNPTAFYLCASSIDPGQGGRLTQYFGPGTRLTVL.

This clonotype turned up a few times. The chain has TRBV24-1 and TRBJ2-5; 11 bases fit TRBD1. CDR1 is KGHDR, CDR2 SFDVKD, per germline. The ends lost 3 bases at V and 5 bases at J; junction bases unmatched: 7. This CDR3 is built from 16 residues. This CDR3 is CATSDRDRGIAETQYF. CDR3 sequence (DNA): TGTGCCACCAGTGATCGGGACAGGGGGATTGCGGAGACCCAGTACTTC.

This clonotype was found many times. The genes are TRBV11-1 and TRBJ2-3; 8 bases line up with TRBD2. The CDR3 is 15 residues long. The V segment lost 3 bases and the J segment 1 base; nucleotides outside the gene matches: 3. Germline V gene lookup returns CDR1 SGHAT and CDR2 FQDESV (reference sequence). The CDR3 bases are TGTGCCAGCAGCTTTCATAGCGGGGGCACAGATACGCAGTATTTT. Its protein is CASSFHSGGTDTQYF.